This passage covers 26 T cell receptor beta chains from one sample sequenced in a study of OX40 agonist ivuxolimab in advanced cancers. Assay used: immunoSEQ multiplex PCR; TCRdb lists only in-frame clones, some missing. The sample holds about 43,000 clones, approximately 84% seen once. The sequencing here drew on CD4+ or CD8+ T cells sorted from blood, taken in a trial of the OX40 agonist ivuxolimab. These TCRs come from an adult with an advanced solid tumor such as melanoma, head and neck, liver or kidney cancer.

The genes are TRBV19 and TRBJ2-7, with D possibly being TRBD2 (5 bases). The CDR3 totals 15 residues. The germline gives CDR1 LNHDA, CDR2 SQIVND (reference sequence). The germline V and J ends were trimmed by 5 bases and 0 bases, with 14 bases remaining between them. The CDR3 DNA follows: TGTGCCAGTAGTTTCGGGGAAGGTCACTCCTACGAGCAGTACTTC. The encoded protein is CASSFGEGHSYEQYF.

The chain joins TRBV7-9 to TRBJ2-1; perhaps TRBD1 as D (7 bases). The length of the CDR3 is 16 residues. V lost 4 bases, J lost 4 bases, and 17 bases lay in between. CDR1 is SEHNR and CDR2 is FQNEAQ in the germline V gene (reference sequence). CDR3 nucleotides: TGTGCCAGCAGCTACGGAGGGGGCGGAGATTACAATGAGCAGTTCTTC. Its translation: CASSYGGGGDYNEQFF. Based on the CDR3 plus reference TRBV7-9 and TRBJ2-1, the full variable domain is DTGVSQNPRHKITKRGQNVTFRCDPISEHNRLYWYRQTLGQGPEFLTYFQNEAQLEKSRLLSDRFSAERPKGSFSTLEIQRTEQGDSAMYLCASSYGGGGDYNEQFFGPGTRLTVL.

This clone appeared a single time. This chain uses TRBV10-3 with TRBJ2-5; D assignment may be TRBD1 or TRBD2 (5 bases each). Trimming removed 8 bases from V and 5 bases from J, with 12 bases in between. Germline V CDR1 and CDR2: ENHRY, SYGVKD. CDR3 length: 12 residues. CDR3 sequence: CAIGAGAETQYF. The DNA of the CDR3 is TGTGCCATCGGGGCGGGTGCGGAGACCCAGTACTTC.

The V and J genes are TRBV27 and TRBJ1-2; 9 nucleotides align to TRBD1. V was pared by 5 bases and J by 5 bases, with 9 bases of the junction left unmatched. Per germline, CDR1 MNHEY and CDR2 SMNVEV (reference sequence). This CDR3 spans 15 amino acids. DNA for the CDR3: TGTGCCAGCAGTCCGGGGGGACAGGGAGTTTATGGCTACACCTTC. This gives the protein CASSPGGQGVYGYTF.

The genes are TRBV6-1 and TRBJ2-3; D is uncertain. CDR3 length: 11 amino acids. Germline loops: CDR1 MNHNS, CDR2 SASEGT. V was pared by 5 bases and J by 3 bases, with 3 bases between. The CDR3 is CASSWTDTQYF. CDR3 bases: TGTGCCAGCAGTTGGACAGATACGCAGTATTTT.

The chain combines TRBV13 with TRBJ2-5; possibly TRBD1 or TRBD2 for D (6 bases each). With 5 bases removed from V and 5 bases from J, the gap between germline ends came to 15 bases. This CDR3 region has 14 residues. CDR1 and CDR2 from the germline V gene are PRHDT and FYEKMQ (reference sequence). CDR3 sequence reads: CASSVRGDEETQYF. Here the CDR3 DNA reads TGTGCCAGCAGCGTAAGGGGGGACGAGGAGACCCAGTACTTC.

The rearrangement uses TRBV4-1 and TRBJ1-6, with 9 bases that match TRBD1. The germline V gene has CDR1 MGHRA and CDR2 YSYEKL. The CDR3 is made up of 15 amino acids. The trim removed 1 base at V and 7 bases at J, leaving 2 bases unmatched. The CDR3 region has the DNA TGCGCCAGCAGCCAAGGGGGGACAGGGAATTCACCCCTCCACTTT. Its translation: CASSQGGTGNSPLHF.

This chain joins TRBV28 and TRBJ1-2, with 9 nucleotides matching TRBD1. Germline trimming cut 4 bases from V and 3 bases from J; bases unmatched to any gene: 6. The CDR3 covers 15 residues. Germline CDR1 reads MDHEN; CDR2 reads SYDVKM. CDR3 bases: TGTGCCAGCAGTTCCGGGACAGGGACCTACTATGGCTACACCTTC. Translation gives CASSSGTGTYYGYTF.

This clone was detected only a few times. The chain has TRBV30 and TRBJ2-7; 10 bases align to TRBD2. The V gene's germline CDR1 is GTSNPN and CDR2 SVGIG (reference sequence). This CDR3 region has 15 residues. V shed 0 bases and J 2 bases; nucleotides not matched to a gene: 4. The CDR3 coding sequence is TGTGCCTGGAGTGTTAGCGGGAGGAGTCCCTACGAGCAGTACTTC. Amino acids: CAWSVSGRSPYEQYF.

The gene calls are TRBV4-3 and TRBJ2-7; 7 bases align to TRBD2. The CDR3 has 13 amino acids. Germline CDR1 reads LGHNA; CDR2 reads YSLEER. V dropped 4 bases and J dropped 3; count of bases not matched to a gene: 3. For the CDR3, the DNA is TGCGCCAGCAGCCCCGGACTAGTCTACGAGCAGTACTTC. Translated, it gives CASSPGLVYEQYF.

CDR3 DNA sequence: TGTGCCATCAGTGAGGCGACAGGGGGGGACAATGAGCAGTTCTTC. The encoded protein is CAISEATGGDNEQFF. The V call is TRBV10-3, the J call TRBJ2-1, with 9 bases matching TRBD1. Germline CDR1 is ENHRY and CDR2 is SYGVKD. The V segment lost 2 bases and the J segment 5 bases; nucleotides outside the gene matches: 4. There are 15 residues in the CDR3.

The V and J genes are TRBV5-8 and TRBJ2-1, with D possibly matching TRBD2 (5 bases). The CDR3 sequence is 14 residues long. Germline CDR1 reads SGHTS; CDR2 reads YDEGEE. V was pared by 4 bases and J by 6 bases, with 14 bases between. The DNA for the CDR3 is TGTGCCAGCAGCCGGGTCCCCGGGGTCAATGAGCAGTTCTTC. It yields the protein CASSRVPGVNEQFF. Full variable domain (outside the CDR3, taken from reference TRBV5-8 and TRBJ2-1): EAGVTQSPTHLIKTRGQQATLRCSPISGHTSVYWYQQALGLGLQFLLWYDEGEERNRGNFPPRFSGRQFPNYSSELNVNALELEDSALYLCASSRVPGVNEQFFGPGTRLTVL.

The CDR3 sequence: CASKQGVSFDTEAFF. The CDR3 DNA reads as TGTGCCAGCAAACAGGGGGTGAGTTTCGACACTGAAGCTTTCTTT. This sequence joins TRBV9 and TRBJ1-1; 8 nucleotides align to TRBD1. Germline V gene sequence: CDR1 SGDLS, CDR2 YYNGEE. The CDR3 runs to 15 residues. J was trimmed by 3 bases and V by 6 bases; bases with no gene match: 10.

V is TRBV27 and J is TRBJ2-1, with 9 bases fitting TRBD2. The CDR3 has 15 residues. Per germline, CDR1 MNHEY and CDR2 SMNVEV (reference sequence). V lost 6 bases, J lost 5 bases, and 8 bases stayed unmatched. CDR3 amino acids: CASSPIGGGDNEQFF. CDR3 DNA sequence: TGTGCCAGCAGCCCGATCGGCGGGGGGGACAATGAGCAGTTCTTC.

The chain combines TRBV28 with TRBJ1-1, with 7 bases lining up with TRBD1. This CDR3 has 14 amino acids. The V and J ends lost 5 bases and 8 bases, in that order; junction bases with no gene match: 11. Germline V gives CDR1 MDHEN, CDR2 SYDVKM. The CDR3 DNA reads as TGTGCCAGCAGTCCAAGGGACAGATTAATCGAAGCTTTCTTT. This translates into CASSPRDRLIEAFF.

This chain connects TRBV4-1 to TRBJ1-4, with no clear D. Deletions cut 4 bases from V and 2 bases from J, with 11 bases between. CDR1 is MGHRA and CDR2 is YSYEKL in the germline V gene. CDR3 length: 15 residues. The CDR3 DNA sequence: TGCGCCAGCAGCCCGGTGGTCTTTACTAATGAAAAACTGTTTTTT. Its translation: CASSPVVFTNEKLFF.

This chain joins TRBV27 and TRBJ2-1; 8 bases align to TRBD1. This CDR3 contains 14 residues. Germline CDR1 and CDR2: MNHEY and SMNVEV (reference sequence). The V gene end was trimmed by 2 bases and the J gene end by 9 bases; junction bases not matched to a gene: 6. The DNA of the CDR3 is TGTGCCAGCAGTTTAAAGACAGGGGTGGCTGAGCAGTTCTTC. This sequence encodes CASSLKTGVAEQFF.

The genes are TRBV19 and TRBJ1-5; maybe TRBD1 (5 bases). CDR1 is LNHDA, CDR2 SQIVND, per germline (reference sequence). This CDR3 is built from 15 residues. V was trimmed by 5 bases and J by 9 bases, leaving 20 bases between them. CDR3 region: CASSELGPPARPQHF. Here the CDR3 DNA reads TGTGCCAGTAGTGAACTGGGACCGCCGGCGCGGCCCCAGCATTTT. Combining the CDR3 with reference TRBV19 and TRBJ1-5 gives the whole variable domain DGGITQSPKYLFRKEGQNVTLSCEQNLNHDAMYWYRQDPGQGLRLIYYSQIVNDFQKGDIAEGYSVSREKKESFPLTVTSAQKNPTAFYLCASSELGPPARPQHFGDGTRLSIL.

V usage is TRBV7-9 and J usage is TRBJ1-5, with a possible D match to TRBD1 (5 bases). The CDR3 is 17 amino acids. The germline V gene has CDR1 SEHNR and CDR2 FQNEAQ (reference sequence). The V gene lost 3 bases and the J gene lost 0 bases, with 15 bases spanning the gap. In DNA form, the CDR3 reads TGTGCCAGCAGCTTTGCGTGGGGACCCTATAGCAATCAGCCCCAGCATTTT. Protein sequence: CASSFAWGPYSNQPQHF.

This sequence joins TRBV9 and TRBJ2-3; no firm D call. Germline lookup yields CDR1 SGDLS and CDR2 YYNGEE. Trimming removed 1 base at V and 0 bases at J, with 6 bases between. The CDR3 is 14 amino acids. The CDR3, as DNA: TGTGCCAGCAGCGTACCAACTAGCACAGATACGCAGTATTTT. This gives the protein CASSVPTSTDTQYF. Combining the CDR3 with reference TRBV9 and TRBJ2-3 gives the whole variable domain DSGVTQTPKHLITATGQRVTLRCSPRSGDLSVYWYQQSLDQGLQFLIQYYNGEERAKGNILERFSAQQFPDLHSELNLSSLELGDSALYFCASSVPTSTDTQYFGPGTRLTVL.

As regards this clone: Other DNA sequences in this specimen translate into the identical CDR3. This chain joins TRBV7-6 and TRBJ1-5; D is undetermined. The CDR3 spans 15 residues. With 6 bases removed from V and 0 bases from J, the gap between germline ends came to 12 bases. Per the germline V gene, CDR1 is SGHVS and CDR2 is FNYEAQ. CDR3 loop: CASSLVTPSNQPQHF. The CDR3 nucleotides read TGTGCCAGCAGTCTTGTCACCCCTAGCAATCAGCCCCAGCATTTT.

The CDR3 region is CASSLREQLTEAFF. CDR3 DNA: TGTGCCAGCAGCCTCAGGGAACAGCTCACTGAAGCTTTCTTT. This rearrangement joins TRBV11-2 to TRBJ1-1, with D possibly being TRBD1 (5 bases). The CDR3 totals 14 residues. CDR1 is SGHAT, CDR2 FQNNGV, per germline. The germline V and J ends were trimmed by 5 bases and 4 bases, with 14 bases remaining between them. The whole variable domain, remainder taken from reference TRBV11-2 and TRBJ1-1, is EAGVAQSPRYKIIEKRQSVAFWCNPISGHATLYWYQQILGQGPKLLIQFQNNGVVDDSQLPKDRFSAERLKGVDSTLKIQPAKLEDSAVYLCASSLREQLTEAFFGQGTRLTVV.

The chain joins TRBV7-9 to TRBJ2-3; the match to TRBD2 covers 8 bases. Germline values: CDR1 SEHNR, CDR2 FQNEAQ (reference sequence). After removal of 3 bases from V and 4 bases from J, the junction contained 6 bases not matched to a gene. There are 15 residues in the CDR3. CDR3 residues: CASSFAGGLPDTQYF. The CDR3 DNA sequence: TGTGCCAGCAGCTTCGCGGGGGGTCTCCCAGATACGCAGTATTTT.

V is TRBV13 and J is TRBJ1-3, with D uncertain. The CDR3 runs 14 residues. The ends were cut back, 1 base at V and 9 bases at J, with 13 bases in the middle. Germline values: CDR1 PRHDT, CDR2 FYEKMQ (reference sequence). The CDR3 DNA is TGTGCCAGCAGCTTAGCCGGGGATGGTAGCACCATATATTTT. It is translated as CASSLAGDGSTIYF. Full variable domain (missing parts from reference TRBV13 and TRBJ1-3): AAGVIQSPRHLIKEKRETATLKCYPIPRHDTVYWYQQGPGQDPQFLISFYEKMQSDKGSIPDRFSAQQFSDYHSELNMSSLELGDSALYFCASSLAGDGSTIYFGEGSWLTVV.

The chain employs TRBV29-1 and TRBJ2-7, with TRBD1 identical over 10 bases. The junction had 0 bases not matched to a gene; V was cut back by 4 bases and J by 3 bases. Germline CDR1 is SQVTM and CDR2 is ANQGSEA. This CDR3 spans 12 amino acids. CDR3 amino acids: CSVGDRGYEQYF. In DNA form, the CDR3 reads TGCAGCGTTGGGGACAGGGGCTACGAGCAGTACTTC.

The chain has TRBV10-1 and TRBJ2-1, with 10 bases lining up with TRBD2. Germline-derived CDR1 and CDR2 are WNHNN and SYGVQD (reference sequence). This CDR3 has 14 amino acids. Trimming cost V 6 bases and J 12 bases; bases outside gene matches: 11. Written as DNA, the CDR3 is TGCGCCAGCAGACTAGCGGGACCTAGGGGACGGCAGTTCTTC. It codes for CASRLAGPRGRQFF.